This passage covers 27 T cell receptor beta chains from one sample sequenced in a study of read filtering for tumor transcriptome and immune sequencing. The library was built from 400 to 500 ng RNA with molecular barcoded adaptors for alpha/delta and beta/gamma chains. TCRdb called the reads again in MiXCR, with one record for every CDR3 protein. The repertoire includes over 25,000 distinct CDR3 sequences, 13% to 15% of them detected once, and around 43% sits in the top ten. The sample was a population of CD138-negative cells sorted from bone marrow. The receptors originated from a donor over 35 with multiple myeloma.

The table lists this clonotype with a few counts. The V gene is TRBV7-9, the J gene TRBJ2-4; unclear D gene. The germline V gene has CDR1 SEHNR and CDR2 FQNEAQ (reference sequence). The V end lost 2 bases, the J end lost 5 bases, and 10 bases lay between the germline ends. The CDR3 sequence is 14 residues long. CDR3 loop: CASSLFVDQNIQYF. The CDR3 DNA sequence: TGTGCCAGCAGCTTATTCGTGGACCAAAACATTCAGTACTTC.

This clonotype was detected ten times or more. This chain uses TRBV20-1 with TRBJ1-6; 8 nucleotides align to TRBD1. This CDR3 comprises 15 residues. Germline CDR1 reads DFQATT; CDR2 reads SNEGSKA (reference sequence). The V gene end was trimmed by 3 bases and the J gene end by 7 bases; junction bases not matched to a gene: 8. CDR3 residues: CSARTTGGGNSPLHF. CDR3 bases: TGCAGTGCTAGGACTACAGGGGGAGGAAATTCACCCCTCCACTTT.

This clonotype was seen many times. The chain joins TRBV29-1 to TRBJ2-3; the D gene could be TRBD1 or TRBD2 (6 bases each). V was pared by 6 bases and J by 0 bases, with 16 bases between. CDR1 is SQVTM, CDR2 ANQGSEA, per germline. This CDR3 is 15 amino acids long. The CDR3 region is CSVTRPGASTDTQYF. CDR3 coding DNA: TGCAGCGTAACAAGGCCGGGGGCCAGCACAGATACGCAGTATTTT.

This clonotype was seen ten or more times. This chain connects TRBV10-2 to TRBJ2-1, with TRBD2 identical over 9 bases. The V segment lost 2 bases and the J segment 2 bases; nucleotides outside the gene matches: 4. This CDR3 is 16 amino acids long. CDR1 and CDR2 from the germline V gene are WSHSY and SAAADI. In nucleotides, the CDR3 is TGCGCCAGCAGTGAGGGTCGGACTAGCGCCTACAATGAGCAGTTCTTC. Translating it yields CASSEGRTSAYNEQFF.

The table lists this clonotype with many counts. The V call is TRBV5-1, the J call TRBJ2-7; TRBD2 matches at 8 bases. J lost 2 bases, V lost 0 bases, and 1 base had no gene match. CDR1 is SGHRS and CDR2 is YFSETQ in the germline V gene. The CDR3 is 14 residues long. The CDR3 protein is CASSLAAGAYEQYF. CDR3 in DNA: TGCGCCAGCAGCTTGGCAGCGGGGGCCTACGAGCAGTACTTC.

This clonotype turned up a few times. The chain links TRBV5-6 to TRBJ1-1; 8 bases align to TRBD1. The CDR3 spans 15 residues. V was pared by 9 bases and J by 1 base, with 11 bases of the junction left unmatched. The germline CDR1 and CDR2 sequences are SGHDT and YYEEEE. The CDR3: CATTFRGTGNTEAFF. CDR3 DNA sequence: TGTGCCACCACCTTCCGTGGGACAGGGAACACTGAAGCTTTCTTT.

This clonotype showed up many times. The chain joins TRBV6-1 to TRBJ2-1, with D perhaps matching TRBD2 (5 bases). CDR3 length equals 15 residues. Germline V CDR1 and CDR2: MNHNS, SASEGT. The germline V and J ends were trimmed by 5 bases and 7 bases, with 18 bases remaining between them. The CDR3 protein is CASSYTEDWLNEQFF. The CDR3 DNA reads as TGTGCCAGCAGTTACACAGAGGACTGGCTTAATGAGCAGTTCTTC.

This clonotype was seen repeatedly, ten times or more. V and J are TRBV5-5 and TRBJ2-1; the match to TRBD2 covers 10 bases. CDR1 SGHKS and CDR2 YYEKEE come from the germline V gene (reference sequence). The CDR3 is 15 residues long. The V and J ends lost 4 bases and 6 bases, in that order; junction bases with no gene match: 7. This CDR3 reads CASSLTQREGNEQFF. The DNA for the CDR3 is TGTGCCAGCAGCCTGACCCAGCGGGAGGGCAATGAGCAGTTCTTC. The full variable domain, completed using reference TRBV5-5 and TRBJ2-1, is DAGVTQSPTHLIKTRGQQVTLRCSPISGHKSVSWYQQVLGQGPQFIFQYYEKEERGRGNFPDRFSARQFPNYSSELNVNALLLGDSALYLCASSLTQREGNEQFFGPGTRLTVL.

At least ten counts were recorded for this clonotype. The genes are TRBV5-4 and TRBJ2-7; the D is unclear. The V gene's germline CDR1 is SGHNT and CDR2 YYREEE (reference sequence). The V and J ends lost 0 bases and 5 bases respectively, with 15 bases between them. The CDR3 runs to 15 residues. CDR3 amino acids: CASSLEVARMDEQYF. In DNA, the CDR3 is TGTGCCAGCAGCTTGGAGGTCGCACGTATGGACGAGCAGTACTTC.

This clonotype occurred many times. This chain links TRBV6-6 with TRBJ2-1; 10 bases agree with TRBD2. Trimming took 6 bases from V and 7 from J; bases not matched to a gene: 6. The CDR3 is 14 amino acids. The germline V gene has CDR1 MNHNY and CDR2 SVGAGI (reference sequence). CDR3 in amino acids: CASSSGTSANEQFF. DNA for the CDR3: TGTGCCAGCAGCTCCGGGACTAGCGCTAATGAGCAGTTCTTC.

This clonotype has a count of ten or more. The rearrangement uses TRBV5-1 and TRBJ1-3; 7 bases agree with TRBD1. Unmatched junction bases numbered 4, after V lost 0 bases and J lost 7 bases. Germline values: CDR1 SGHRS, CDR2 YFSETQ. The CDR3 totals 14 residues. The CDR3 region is CASSLGTGMNTIYF. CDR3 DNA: TGCGCCAGCAGCTTGGGGACAGGCATGAACACCATATATTTT.

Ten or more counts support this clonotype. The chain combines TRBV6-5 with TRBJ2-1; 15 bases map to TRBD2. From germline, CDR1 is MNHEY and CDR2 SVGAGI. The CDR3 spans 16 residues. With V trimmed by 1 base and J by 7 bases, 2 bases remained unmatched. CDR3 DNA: TGTGCCAGCAGTTACTGGACTAGCGGGAGGGAAAATGAGCAGTTCTTC. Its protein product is CASSYWTSGRENEQFF.

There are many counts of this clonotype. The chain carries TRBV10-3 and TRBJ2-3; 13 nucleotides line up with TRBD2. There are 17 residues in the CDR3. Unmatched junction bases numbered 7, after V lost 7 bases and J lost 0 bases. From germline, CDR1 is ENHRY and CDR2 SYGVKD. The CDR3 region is CAITTTSGRASTDTQYF. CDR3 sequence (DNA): TGTGCCATCACCACTACTAGCGGGAGGGCCAGCACAGATACGCAGTATTTT.

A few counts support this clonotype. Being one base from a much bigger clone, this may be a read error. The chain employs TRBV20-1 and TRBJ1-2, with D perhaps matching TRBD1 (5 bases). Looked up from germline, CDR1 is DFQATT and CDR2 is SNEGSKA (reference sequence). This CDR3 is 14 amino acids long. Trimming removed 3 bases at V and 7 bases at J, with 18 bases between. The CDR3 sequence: CSASIGAGKLGYTF. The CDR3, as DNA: TGCAGTGCTAGCATTGGGGCAGGCAAACTTGGCTACACCTTC.

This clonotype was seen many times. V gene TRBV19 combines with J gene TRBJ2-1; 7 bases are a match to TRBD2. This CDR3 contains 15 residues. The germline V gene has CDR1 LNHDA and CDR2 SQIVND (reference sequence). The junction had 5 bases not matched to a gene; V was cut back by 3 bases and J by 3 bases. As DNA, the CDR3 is TGTGCCAGTAGTATTCAGGGCGGGAGCTACAATGAGCAGTTCTTC. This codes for CASSIQGGSYNEQFF.

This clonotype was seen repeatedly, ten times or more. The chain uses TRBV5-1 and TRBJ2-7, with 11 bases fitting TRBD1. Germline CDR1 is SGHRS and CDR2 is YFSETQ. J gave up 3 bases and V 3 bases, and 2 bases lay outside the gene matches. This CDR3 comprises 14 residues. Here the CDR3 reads CASSSDRGHYEQYF. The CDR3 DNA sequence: TGCGCCAGCAGCTCGGACAGGGGGCACTACGAGCAGTACTTC.

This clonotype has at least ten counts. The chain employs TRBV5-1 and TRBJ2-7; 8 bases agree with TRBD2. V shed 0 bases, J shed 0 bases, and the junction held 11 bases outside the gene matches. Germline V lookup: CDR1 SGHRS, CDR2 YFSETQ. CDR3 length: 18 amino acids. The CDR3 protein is CASSLGGTSGPSSYEQYF. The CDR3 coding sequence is TGCGCCAGCAGCTTGGGTGGTACTAGCGGCCCGAGCTCCTACGAGCAGTACTTC.

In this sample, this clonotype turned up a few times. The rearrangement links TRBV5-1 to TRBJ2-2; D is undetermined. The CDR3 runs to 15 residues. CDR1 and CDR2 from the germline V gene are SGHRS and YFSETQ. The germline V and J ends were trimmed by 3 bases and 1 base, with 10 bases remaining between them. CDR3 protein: CASSSGDQNTGELFF. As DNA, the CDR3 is TGCGCCAGCAGCTCAGGAGATCAGAACACCGGGGAGCTGTTTTTT.

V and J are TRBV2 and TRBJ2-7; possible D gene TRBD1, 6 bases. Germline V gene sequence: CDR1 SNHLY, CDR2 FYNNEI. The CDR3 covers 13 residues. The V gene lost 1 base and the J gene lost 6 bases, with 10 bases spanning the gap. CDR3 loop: CASSEGDTVEQYF. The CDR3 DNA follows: TGTGCCAGCAGTGAAGGGGACACGGTCGAGCAGTACTTC.

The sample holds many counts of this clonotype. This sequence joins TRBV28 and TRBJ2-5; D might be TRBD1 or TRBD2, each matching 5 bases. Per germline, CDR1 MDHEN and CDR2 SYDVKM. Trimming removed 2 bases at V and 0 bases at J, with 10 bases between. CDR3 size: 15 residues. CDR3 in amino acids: CASSLPGPYQETQYF. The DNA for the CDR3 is TGTGCCAGCAGTTTACCGGGGCCGTACCAAGAGACCCAGTACTTC.

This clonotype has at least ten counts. The CDR3 coding sequence is TGTGCCAGCAGCTTGGTTGCTACCGTGAAGGGAGAGCAGTTCTTC. Translated, it gives CASSLVATVKGEQFF. J is TRBJ2-1 and V is TRBV5-4; D remains unclear. V lost 0 bases and J 10 bases, leaving 17 bases between the germline ends. The CDR3 contains 15 residues. CDR1 is SGHNT, CDR2 YYREEE, per germline (reference sequence).

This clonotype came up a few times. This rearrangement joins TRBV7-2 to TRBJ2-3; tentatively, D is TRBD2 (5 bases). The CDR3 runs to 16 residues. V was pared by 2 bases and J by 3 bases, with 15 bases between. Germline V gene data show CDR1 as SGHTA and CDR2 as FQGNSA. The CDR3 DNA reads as TGTGCCAGCAGCTTACAGCGTCGGGGTTTAACAGATACGCAGTATTTT. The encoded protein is CASSLQRRGLTDTQYF.

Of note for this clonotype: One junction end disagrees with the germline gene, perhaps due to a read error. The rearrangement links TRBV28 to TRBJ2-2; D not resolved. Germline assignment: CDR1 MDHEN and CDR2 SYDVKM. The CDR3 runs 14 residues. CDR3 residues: CASGLSTRTGELFF. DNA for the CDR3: TGTGCCAGCGGTTTATCGACCAGGACCGGGGAGCTGTTTTTT.

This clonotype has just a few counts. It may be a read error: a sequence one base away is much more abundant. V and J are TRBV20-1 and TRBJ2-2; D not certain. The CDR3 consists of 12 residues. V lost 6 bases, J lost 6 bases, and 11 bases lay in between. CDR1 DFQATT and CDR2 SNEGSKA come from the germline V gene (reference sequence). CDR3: CSAAAEAGELFF. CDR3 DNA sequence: TGCAGTGCCGCGGCGGAAGCCGGGGAGCTGTTTTTT.

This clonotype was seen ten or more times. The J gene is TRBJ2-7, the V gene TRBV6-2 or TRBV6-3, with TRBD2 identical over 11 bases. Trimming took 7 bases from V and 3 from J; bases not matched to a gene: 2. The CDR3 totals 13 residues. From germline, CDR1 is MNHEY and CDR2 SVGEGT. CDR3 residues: CASKTSGIYEQYF. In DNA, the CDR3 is TGTGCCAGCAAGACTAGCGGGATCTACGAGCAGTACTTC.

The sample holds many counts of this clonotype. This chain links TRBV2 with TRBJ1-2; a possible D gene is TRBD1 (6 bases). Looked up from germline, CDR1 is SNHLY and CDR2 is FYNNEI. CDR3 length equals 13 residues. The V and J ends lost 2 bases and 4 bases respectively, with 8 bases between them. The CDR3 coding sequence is TGTGCCAGCAGTGAACAAGGGGGCTATGGCTACACCTTC. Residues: CASSEQGGYGYTF.

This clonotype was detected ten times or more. In DNA, the CDR3 is TGCAGTGCTAGAGTTGCGGCCCGCACCGGGGAGCTGTTTTTT. This sequence encodes CSARVAARTGELFF. The chain combines TRBV20-1 with TRBJ2-2; D not certain. The CDR3 runs to 14 residues. Germline values: CDR1 DFQATT, CDR2 SNEGSKA (reference sequence). The ends were cut back, 1 base at V and 4 bases at J, with 10 bases in the middle.